This TCR beta chain was retrieved from a study of CD8+CD57+ T cells in acquired aplastic anemia. A few counts support this clonotype. Patients who underwent sequencing had shown CD8+CD57+ cell expansion by flow cytometry. Genomic DNA, serving as template, underwent TCR beta VDJ and CDR3 profiling. TCRdb passed the reads through MiXCR, listing each CDR3 protein once. The sample gives 90,000 to 150,000 distinct CDR3 sequences, about 50% of which show up once; under 35% is in the top ten. The source is a human donor with aplastic anemia. Sequencing was performed on sorted CD4+, CD8+, or CD8+CD57+ T cells (not recorded which) from PBMCs.

The CDR3 coding sequence is TGTGCCAGCAGAGTGGGGGCGGCAGGTAGAATCAAAACGCAGTATTTT. This encodes CASRVGAAGRIKTQYF. This rearrangement joins TRBV12-3 or TRBV12-4 to TRBJ2-3; possible D gene TRBD1, 6 bases. The CDR3 consists of 16 residues. The V gene lost 6 bases and the J gene lost 9 bases, with 25 bases spanning the gap.